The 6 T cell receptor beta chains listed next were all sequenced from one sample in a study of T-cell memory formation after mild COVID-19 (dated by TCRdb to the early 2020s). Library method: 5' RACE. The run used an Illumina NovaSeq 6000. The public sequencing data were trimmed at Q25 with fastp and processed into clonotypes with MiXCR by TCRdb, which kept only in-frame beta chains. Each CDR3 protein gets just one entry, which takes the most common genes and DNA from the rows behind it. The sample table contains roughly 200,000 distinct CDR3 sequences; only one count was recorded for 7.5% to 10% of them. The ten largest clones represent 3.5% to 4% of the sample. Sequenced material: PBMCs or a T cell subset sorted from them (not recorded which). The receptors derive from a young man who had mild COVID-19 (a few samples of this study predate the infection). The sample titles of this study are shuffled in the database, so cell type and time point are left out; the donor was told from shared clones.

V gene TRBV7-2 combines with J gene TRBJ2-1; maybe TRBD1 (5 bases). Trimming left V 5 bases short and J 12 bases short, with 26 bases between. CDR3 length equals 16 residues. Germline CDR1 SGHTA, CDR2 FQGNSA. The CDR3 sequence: CASSLSTGPPPGRQFF. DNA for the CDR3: TGTGCCAGCAGCCTCAGCACAGGACCCCCCCCGGGCAGGCAGTTCTTC. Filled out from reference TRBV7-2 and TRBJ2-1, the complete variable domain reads GAGVSQSPSNKVTEKGKDVELRCDPISGHTALYWYRQSLGQGLEFLIYFQGNSAPDKSGLPSDRFSAERTGGSVSTLTIQRTQQEDSAVYLCASSLSTGPPPGRQFFGPGTRLTVL.

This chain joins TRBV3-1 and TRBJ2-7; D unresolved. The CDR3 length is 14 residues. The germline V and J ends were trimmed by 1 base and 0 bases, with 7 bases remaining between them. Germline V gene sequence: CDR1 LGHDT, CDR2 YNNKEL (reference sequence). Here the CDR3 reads CASSQVSSSYEQYF. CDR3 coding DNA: TGTGCCAGCAGCCAAGTGAGTAGCTCCTACGAGCAGTACTTC.

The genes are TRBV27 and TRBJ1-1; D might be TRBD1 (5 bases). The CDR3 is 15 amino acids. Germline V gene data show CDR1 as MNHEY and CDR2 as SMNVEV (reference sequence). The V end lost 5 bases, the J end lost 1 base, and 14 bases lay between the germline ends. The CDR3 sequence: CASSKLGLQNTEAFF. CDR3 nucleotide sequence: TGTGCCAGCAGTAAGCTGGGACTTCAGAACACTGAAGCTTTCTTT.

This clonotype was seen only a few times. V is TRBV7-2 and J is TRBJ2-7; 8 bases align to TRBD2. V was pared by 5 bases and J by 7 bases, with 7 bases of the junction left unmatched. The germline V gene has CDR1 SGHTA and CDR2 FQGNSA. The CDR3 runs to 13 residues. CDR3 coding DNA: TGTGCCAGCAGCCCGAGCGGGGGATTAGAGCAGTACGTC. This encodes CASSPSGGLEQYV.

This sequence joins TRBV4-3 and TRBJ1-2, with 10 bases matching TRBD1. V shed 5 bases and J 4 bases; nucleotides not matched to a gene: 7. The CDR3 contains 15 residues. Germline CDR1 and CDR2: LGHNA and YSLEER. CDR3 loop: CASSERDRGSYGYTF. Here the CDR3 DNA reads TGCGCCAGCAGCGAGAGGGACAGGGGTTCCTATGGCTACACCTTC.

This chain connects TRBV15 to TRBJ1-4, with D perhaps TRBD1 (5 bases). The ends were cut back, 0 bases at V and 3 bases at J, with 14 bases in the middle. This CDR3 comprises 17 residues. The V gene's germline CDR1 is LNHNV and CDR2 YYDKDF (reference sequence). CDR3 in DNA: TGTGCCACCAGCAGAGATTTATCGAGGGGACCTAATGAAAAACTGTTTTTT. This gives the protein CATSRDLSRGPNEKLFF.